This entry lists 32 T cell receptor beta chains sequenced from one sample in a study of beta chain features in type 1 diabetes. Every isolated RNA sample was fully reverse transcribed, so sequencing captured expressed TCRB transcripts. Clones were sequenced by immunoSEQ multiplex PCR, and TCRdb holds only the in-frame ones, with some missing. The data hold some 300,000 clones, with approximately 8.1% observed a single time. The source material was central memory CD4+ T cells from blood. The receptor source for this set is a woman between 18 and 29 years old in good health.

This clone was counted a few times. The V call is TRBV30, the J call TRBJ2-1; the match to TRBD2 covers 10 bases. Trimming removed 4 bases from V and 15 bases from J; junction bases left unmatched: 9. CDR3 length equals 12 residues. Germline CDR1 reads GTSNPN; CDR2 reads SVGIG (reference sequence). The CDR3 loop reads CAWTSGSLAPFF. The CDR3, as DNA: TGTGCCTGGACTAGCGGGAGTCTCGCGCCGTTCTTC.

The chain employs TRBV4-3 and TRBJ2-7; D perhaps matches TRBD1 (6 bases). Germline V gives CDR1 LGHNA, CDR2 YSLEER. V lost 0 bases, J lost 0 bases, and 12 bases lay in between. This CDR3 has 16 amino acids. Here the CDR3 DNA reads TGCGCCAGCAGCCAAGATGGCAGGGGATGCTCCTACGAGCAGTACGTC. Amino acid sequence: CASSQDGRGCSYEQYV.

Points on this clone: Within the sample, other DNA sequences also encode this same CDR3. This chain uses TRBV5-1 with TRBJ1-1; D might be TRBD1 (5 bases). Per germline, CDR1 SGHRS and CDR2 YFSETQ. V was shortened by 4 bases and J by 1 base, with 11 bases between the two germline ends. The CDR3 totals 14 residues. The CDR3 loop is CASSLGDGNTEAFF. CDR3 DNA: TGCGCCAGCAGCCTAGGGGACGGGAACACTGAAGCTTTCTTT.

This chain uses TRBV2 with TRBJ1-2; tentatively, D is TRBD1 (5 bases). Germline values: CDR1 SNHLY, CDR2 FYNNEI. Between the trimmed V and J ends, which lost 1 base and 2 bases, there was a span of 5 bases. This CDR3 is 13 amino acids long. The CDR3 here is CASSEGQNYGYTF. In DNA form, the CDR3 reads TGTGCCAGCAGTGAAGGACAGAACTATGGCTACACCTTC. The whole variable domain, filled in from reference TRBV2 and TRBJ1-2, reads EPEVTQTPSHQVTQMGQEVILRCVPISNHLYFYWYRQILGQKVEFLVSFYNNEISEKSEIFDDQFSVERPDGSNFTLKIRSTKLEDSAMYFCASSEGQNYGYTFGSGTRLTVV.

The V and J genes are TRBV27 and TRBJ2-1; D is uncertain. V gave up 4 bases and J gave up 4 bases, with 8 bases separating them. Germline V lookup: CDR1 MNHEY, CDR2 SMNVEV (reference sequence). The CDR3 contains 13 residues. The CDR3 protein is CASSSGPYNEQFF. DNA for the CDR3: TGTGCCAGCAGTTCCGGGCCGTACAATGAGCAGTTCTTC.

This clone appeared a few times. The J gene is TRBJ1-3, the V gene TRBV5-1; D is unclear. Trimming took 0 bases from V and 5 from J, leaving 9 bases between them. CDR3 size: 14 residues. Germline assignment: CDR1 SGHRS and CDR2 YFSETQ. CDR3 nucleotides: TGCGCCAGCAGCTTGGGGAGCGCGAGAAACACCATATATTTT. Amino acids: CASSLGSARNTIYF.

The chain is built from TRBV5-6 and TRBJ2-5; the D is unclear. The CDR3 runs to 14 residues. Germline V gives CDR1 SGHDT, CDR2 YYEEEE. With 4 bases removed from V and 5 bases from J, the gap between germline ends came to 15 bases. CDR3 nucleotide sequence: TGTGCCAGCAGCCGACGGGCTTCCCGGGAGACCCAGTACTTC. Translated, it gives CASSRRASRETQYF.

The table lists this clone with a few counts. This chain joins TRBV25-1 and TRBJ2-7; D is unresolved. V shed 3 bases and J shed 0 bases, with 12 bases lying between them. The V gene's germline CDR1 is MGHDK and CDR2 SYGVNS. CDR3 length equals 15 residues. The CDR3, as DNA: TGTGCCAGCAGTGAGGGAACAGCGAGCTCCTACGAGCAGTACTTC. It specifies CASSEGTASSYEQYF.

This sequence joins TRBV2 and TRBJ1-5; tentatively, D is TRBD1 (5 bases). Per the germline V gene, CDR1 is SNHLY and CDR2 is FYNNEI. V was cut by 5 bases and J by 4 bases, with 12 bases left in between. CDR3 length: 14 amino acids. CDR3 DNA: TGTGCCAGCAGTACCCAGGGTCGGAATCAGCCCCAGCATTTT. Its translation is CASSTQGRNQPQHF.

The chain couples TRBV7-2 to TRBJ2-3; D might be TRBD1 (6 bases). The CDR3 consists of 15 residues. Germline values: CDR1 SGHTA, CDR2 FQGNSA. The V gene lost 2 bases and the J gene lost 5 bases, with 14 bases spanning the gap. In DNA form, the CDR3 reads TGTGCCAGCAGCTTAAGTTGGCAGGGGAAAGATACGCAGTATTTT. It codes for CASSLSWQGKDTQYF.

A few counts support this clone. The V gene is TRBV7-2, the J gene TRBJ1-1; TRBD1 matches at 12 bases. The CDR3 spans 16 residues. Per the germline V gene, CDR1 is SGHTA and CDR2 is FQGNSA. The V gene end was trimmed by 5 bases and the J gene end by 5 bases; junction bases not matched to a gene: 9. The CDR3 loop is CASSLGTGGKRTEAFF. The DNA for the CDR3 is TGTGCCAGCAGCCTAGGGACAGGGGGCAAGAGAACTGAAGCTTTCTTT.

This clone has only a few counts. The V gene is TRBV7-9, the J gene TRBJ1-1; D is unclear. The germline CDR1 and CDR2 sequences are SEHNR and FQNEAQ (reference sequence). Trimming stripped 5 bases from V and 5 bases from J, with 9 bases between. This CDR3 contains 12 residues. This CDR3 reads CASSDSATEAFF. The CDR3, as DNA: TGTGCCAGCAGCGACTCGGCGACTGAAGCTTTCTTT.

The sample holds a few counts of this clone. The chain carries TRBV2 and TRBJ2-2; 7 positions match TRBD1. Unmatched junction bases numbered 2, after V lost 6 bases and J lost 7 bases. This CDR3 is 12 amino acids long. Germline V lookup: CDR1 SNHLY, CDR2 FYNNEI. CDR3 region: CASRNRGGELFF. Here the CDR3 DNA reads TGTGCCAGCAGGAACAGGGGCGGGGAGCTGTTTTTT.

V usage is TRBV6-5 and J usage is TRBJ2-5; the D gene is possibly TRBD1 (6 bases). Trimming shortened V by 2 bases and J by 4 bases, and 14 bases separated the two germline ends. The CDR3 totals 15 residues. Germline CDR1 reads MNHEY; CDR2 reads SVGAGI. In DNA, the CDR3 is TGTGCCAGCAGTTACGGGGCGACAGGTGGAGAGACCCAGTACTTC. As protein: CASSYGATGGETQYF.

This clone was observed a handful of times. The chain uses TRBV6-1 and TRBJ2-1; D not certain. Germline V lookup: CDR1 MNHNS, CDR2 SASEGT. The CDR3 spans 13 residues. Trimming shortened V by 2 bases and J by 10 bases, and 12 bases separated the two germline ends. The CDR3 coding sequence is TGTGCCAGCAGTGAAAGTAGCTTCCGCGAGCAGTTCTTC. Translated: CASSESSFREQFF.

This clone was recorded a few times. This chain uses TRBV4-2 with TRBJ2-3; 10 bases fit TRBD1. The CDR3 is 16 amino acids. The V and J ends lost 1 base and 1 base, in that order; junction bases with no gene match: 2. Germline V gene data show CDR1 as LGHNA and CDR2 as YNFKEQ. The CDR3 bases are TGTGCCAGCAGCCAAGGGACAGGGGGGGGCACAGATACGCAGTATTTT. Its translation is CASSQGTGGGTDTQYF.

The gene calls are TRBV6-6 and TRBJ2-7; 7 positions match TRBD2. This CDR3 is built from 11 residues. V lost 7 bases, J lost 10 bases, and 7 bases stayed unmatched. The germline gives CDR1 MNHNY, CDR2 SVGAGI (reference sequence). The CDR3 loop is CASTAGGTQYF. The CDR3, as DNA: TGTGCCAGCACGGCCGGGGGGACTCAGTACTTC.

The V and J genes are TRBV6-5 and TRBJ1-2; weak D call: TRBD1 (6 bases). Looked up from germline, CDR1 is MNHEY and CDR2 is SVGAGI. Trimming took 4 bases from V and 5 from J, leaving 20 bases between them. The CDR3 sequence is 16 residues long. The CDR3 DNA reads TGTGCCAGCAGTTCCTCCTCCGGACAGAGCCCGTATGGCTACACCTTC. Residues: CASSSSSGQSPYGYTF.

This clone was seen only a few times. This chain uses TRBV4-3 with TRBJ1-4, with no clear D. The CDR3 consists of 14 residues. Germline V CDR1 and CDR2: LGHNA, YSLEER. V dropped 4 bases and J dropped 8 bases, with 14 bases sitting between them. The CDR3 here is CASSPLSWEEKLFF. The DNA for the CDR3 is TGCGCCAGCAGCCCGCTATCCTGGGAGGAAAAACTGTTTTTT.

The chain joins TRBV11-2 to TRBJ1-5; D gene ambiguous. Germline CDR1 and CDR2: SGHAT and FQNNGV. Trimming shortened V by 3 bases and J by 3 bases, and 3 bases separated the two germline ends. There are 12 residues in the CDR3. The DNA for the CDR3 is TGTGCCAGCAGCTTCTACAATCAGCCCCAGCATTTT. This codes for CASSFYNQPQHF. Full variable domain (missing parts from reference TRBV11-2 and TRBJ1-5): EAGVAQSPRYKIIEKRQSVAFWCNPISGHATLYWYQQILGQGPKLLIQFQNNGVVDDSQLPKDRFSAERLKGVDSTLKIQPAKLEDSAVYLCASSFYNQPQHFGDGTRLSIL.

This clone was picked up many times. This chain joins TRBV7-9 and TRBJ1-1; no clear D. Germline V gene data show CDR1 as SEHNR and CDR2 as FQNEAQ (reference sequence). Trimming shortened V by 5 bases and J by 0 bases, and 10 bases separated the two germline ends. This CDR3 has 14 amino acids. This CDR3 reads CASSPQLMNTEAFF. The CDR3 nucleotides read TGTGCCAGCAGCCCGCAGCTTATGAACACTGAAGCTTTCTTT.

This clone appeared many times. This chain joins TRBV13 and TRBJ2-6, with 7 bases aligning to TRBD1. Per germline, CDR1 PRHDT and CDR2 FYEKMQ (reference sequence). J was trimmed by 2 bases and V by 3 bases; bases with no gene match: 4. The CDR3 length is 16 residues. Here the CDR3 DNA reads TGTGCCAGCAGCTTCGACAGGGCGGCTGGGGCCAACGTCCTGACTTTC. It codes for CASSFDRAAGANVLTF. Variable domain in full (rest from reference TRBV13 and TRBJ2-6): AAGVIQSPRHLIKEKRETATLKCYPIPRHDTVYWYQQGPGQDPQFLISFYEKMQSDKGSIPDRFSAQQFSDYHSELNMSSLELGDSALYFCASSFDRAAGANVLTFGAGSRLTVL.

J is TRBJ2-3 and V is TRBV18; 10 bases are a match to TRBD1. The germline V gene encodes CDR1 KGHSH and CDR2 LQKENI. With V trimmed by 5 bases and J by 5 bases, 7 bases remained unmatched. The CDR3 totals 15 residues. CDR3 bases: TGTGCCAGCTCAAAAGACAGGGGGCAAGAAGATACGCAGTATTTT. Its protein is CASSKDRGQEDTQYF.

This clone showed up just a few times. This CDR3 is also generated by other DNA sequences in the sample. This sequence joins TRBV7-9 and TRBJ1-5, with D maybe TRBD1 (5 bases). The CDR3 covers 13 residues. Germline-derived CDR1 and CDR2 are SEHNR and FQNEAQ (reference sequence). The V gene lost 6 bases and the J gene lost 4 bases, with 10 bases spanning the gap. The chain's CDR3 is CASSQGGNQPQHF. For the CDR3, the DNA is TGTGCCAGCAGTCAGGGCGGGAATCAGCCCCAGCATTTT.

The chain is built from TRBV7-2 and TRBJ2-3; D call uncertain. CDR3 length: 12 residues. Per the germline V gene, CDR1 is SGHTA and CDR2 is FQGNSA. The V and J ends lost 5 bases and 14 bases respectively, with 17 bases between them. This CDR3 reads CASSLTSDWWYF. CDR3 bases: TGTGCCAGCAGCCTTACAAGCGACTGGTGGTATTTT.

V usage is TRBV28 and J usage is TRBJ1-5, with D maybe TRBD1 (5 bases). V was clipped by 4 bases and J by 5 bases, with 18 bases between them. The CDR3 extends over 16 amino acids. Per germline, CDR1 MDHEN and CDR2 SYDVKM. CDR3 sequence: CASSSGQGGRYQPQHF. CDR3 nucleotides: TGTGCCAGCAGTTCGGGGCAGGGAGGAAGATATCAGCCCCAGCATTTT.

This clone came up a few times. The gene calls are TRBV2 and TRBJ1-1, with no clear D. Trimming took off 5 bases at V and 2 bases at J, with 15 bases between the two ends. The germline CDR1 and CDR2 sequences are SNHLY and FYNNEI. The CDR3 is 15 amino acids. CDR3 sequence reads: CASSYLTGDNTEAFF. For the CDR3, the DNA is TGTGCCAGCAGTTATCTCACCGGAGATAACACTGAAGCTTTCTTT.

This clone was picked up a small number of times. The CDR3 loop is CASYSGDSVITDTQYF. CDR3 coding DNA: TGTGCCAGCTACAGTGGGGACAGTGTGATCACAGATACGCAGTATTTT. The chain uses TRBV7-9 and TRBJ2-3, with 7 bases matching TRBD1. J gave up 2 bases and V 8 bases, and 13 bases lay outside the gene matches. The length of the CDR3 is 16 residues. The V gene's germline CDR1 is SEHNR and CDR2 FQNEAQ (reference sequence). Full variable domain (rest looked up from reference TRBV7-9 and TRBJ2-3): DTGVSQNPRHKITKRGQNVTFRCDPISEHNRLYWYRQTLGQGPEFLTYFQNEAQLEKSRLLSDRFSAERPKGSFSTLEIQRTEQGDSAMYLCASYSGDSVITDTQYFGPGTRLTVL.

This clone appeared a few times. The chain links TRBV11-3 to TRBJ2-7; 11 nucleotides line up with TRBD2. J lost 3 bases, V lost 5 bases, and 3 bases had no gene match. The CDR3 contains 14 residues. In germline, CDR1 is SGHNT, CDR2 YENEEA. The CDR3 DNA reads TGTGCCAGCAGCCAAACTAGCGGGGGCTACGAGCAGTACTTC. It encodes CASSQTSGGYEQYF.

This clone was counted only a few times. The rearrangement joins TRBV7-2 to TRBJ1-1; 8 positions match TRBD1. After removal of 5 bases from V and 5 bases from J, the junction contained 7 bases not matched to a gene. This CDR3 contains 14 residues. Germline values: CDR1 SGHTA, CDR2 FQGNSA. In DNA, the CDR3 is TGTGCCAGCAGCGCCGGACAGGGCCGAACTGAAGCTTTCTTT. The encoded protein is CASSAGQGRTEAFF.

This clone was seen ten or more times. The genes are TRBV9 and TRBJ2-1; possibly TRBD2 for D (5 bases). V dropped 1 base and J dropped 0 bases, with 8 bases sitting between them. This CDR3 has 15 amino acids. The germline CDR1 and CDR2 sequences are SGDLS and YYNGEE. CDR3 region: CASSVRESSYNEQFF. CDR3 nucleotide sequence: TGTGCCAGCAGCGTAAGGGAGAGCTCCTACAATGAGCAGTTCTTC.

The chain couples TRBV10-3 to TRBJ2-3; 8 positions match TRBD1. The V gene's germline CDR1 is ENHRY and CDR2 SYGVKD. V lost 11 bases to trimming and J lost 1 base; unmatched junction nucleotides: 5. The CDR3 spans 13 residues. In DNA, the CDR3 is TGTGCCGTATCACAGGGGGGCACAGATACGCAGTATTTT. This translates into CAVSQGGTDTQYF.